These 19 T cell receptor beta chains share one sample of origin, sequenced in a study of molecular identifiers for immune sequencing clone quantification. MiXCR was run by TCRdb on the PCR reads, yielding one entry per CDR3 protein. The sample holds about 640,000 distinct CDR3 sequences, just under 20% seen once. The sequencing sample was made of naive CD8+ T cells from blood, with Jurkat cell RNA spiked in. Specified subset: FACS-sorted CD8+CD4-CCR7+CD45RA+ naive T cells. Receptors originate from a human donor in good health. Some libraries in this study had Jurkat cell RNA spiked in.

A few counts support this clonotype. This chain links TRBV7-9 with TRBJ1-6; D call uncertain. Trimming shortened V by 9 bases and J by 3 bases, and 15 bases separated the two germline ends. Germline CDR1 is SEHNR and CDR2 is FQNEAQ (reference sequence). The CDR3 contains 15 residues. This CDR3 is CASTPVQNYNSPLHF. CDR3 in DNA: TGTGCCAGTACTCCGGTACAAAACTATAATTCACCCCTCCACTTT.

This clonotype was detected ten times or more. The V and J genes are TRBV27 and TRBJ2-7, with D possibly matching TRBD1 (6 bases). CDR1 and CDR2 from the germline V gene are MNHEY and SMNVEV (reference sequence). The V end lost 2 bases, the J end lost 5 bases, and 10 bases lay between the germline ends. The CDR3 length is 13 residues. CDR3 amino acids: CASSLTRGHEQYF. The CDR3 DNA reads TGTGCCAGCAGTTTAACCAGGGGCCACGAGCAGTACTTC.

The sample holds many counts of this clonotype. The rearrangement links TRBV7-9 to TRBJ1-5; D not resolved. The germline V gene encodes CDR1 SEHNR and CDR2 FQNEAQ (reference sequence). The CDR3 spans 12 residues. V lost 6 bases to trimming and J lost 6 bases, with 9 bases between them. The CDR3, as DNA: TGTGCCAGCAGTCACGAGGGTCAGCCCCAGCATTTT. Residues: CASSHEGQPQHF.

In this sample, this clonotype turned up once. This may come from a read error, since a much larger clone is one base off. This CDR3 is missing its conserved last phenylalanine or tryptophan, likely due to a read error. The rearrangement uses TRBV30 and TRBJ2-1; D call uncertain. The CDR3 contains 11 residues. V lost 0 bases, J lost 10 bases, and 7 bases lay in between. The V gene's germline CDR1 is GTSNPN and CDR2 SVGIG (reference sequence). CDR3 nucleotide sequence: TGTGCCTGGAGTGTAAGTGGGGAGCAGTTCCTC. Translating gives CAWSVSGEQFL.

About this clonotype: The CDR3 ends on some other residue instead of the conserved phenylalanine or tryptophan, so this is likely a read error. In nucleotides, the CDR3 is TGTGCTAGTGGCTTGACCTCTTCAGGGCAGAACACTGAAGCTTTCCTT. This codes for CASGLTSSGQNTEAFL. J is TRBJ1-1 and V is TRBV12-5; possible D gene TRBD1, 5 bases. Germline CDR1 reads LGHNT; CDR2 reads FRNRAP. The length of the CDR3 is 16 residues. The V gene lost 6 bases and the J gene lost 1 base, with 18 bases spanning the gap.

This CDR3 reads CASSLYFSEQFF. The CDR3 nucleotides read TGTGCCAGCAGTTTATACTTTAGTGAGCAGTTCTTC. The chain uses TRBV28 and TRBJ2-1; D gene unclear. Germline V gene data show CDR1 as MDHEN and CDR2 as SYDVKM. The CDR3 runs to 12 residues. Trimming cost V 1 base and J 9 bases, with 7 bases left between them.

At least ten counts were recorded for this clonotype. The genes are TRBV2 and TRBJ2-2, with 13 bases lining up with TRBD2. V lost 6 bases, J lost 2 bases, and 6 bases stayed unmatched. CDR1 is SNHLY and CDR2 is FYNNEI in the germline V gene. The CDR3 is 17 amino acids. CDR3 in amino acids: CASSKTSGGSNTGELFF. DNA of the CDR3: TGTGCCAGCAGCAAGACTAGCGGGGGGTCCAACACCGGGGAGCTGTTTTTT. The full variable domain, with the rest looked up from reference TRBV2 and TRBJ2-2, is EPEVTQTPSHQVTQMGQEVILRCVPISNHLYFYWYRQILGQKVEFLVSFYNNEISEKSEIFDDQFSVERPDGSNFTLKIRSTKLEDSAMYFCASSKTSGGSNTGELFFGEGSRLTVL.

This clonotype was observed at least ten times. The chain has TRBV7-3 and TRBJ2-7; 9 nucleotides match TRBD2. The germline V gene has CDR1 SGHTA and CDR2 FQGTGA. Trimming removed 4 bases from V and 6 bases from J; junction bases left unmatched: 13. The CDR3 is made up of 16 amino acids. CDR3 protein: CASSSPTSGDSSEQYF. As DNA, the CDR3 is TGTGCCAGCAGCTCCCCGACTAGCGGAGACTCTTCCGAGCAGTACTTC.

For this clonotype: One base away lies a much larger clone, so this may be a sequencing read error. The chain recombines TRBV24-1 with TRBJ1-2; D is ambiguous. In germline, CDR1 is KGHDR, CDR2 SFDVKD. This CDR3 is built from 11 residues. Deletions cut 4 bases from V and 4 bases from J, with 3 bases between. In DNA form, the CDR3 reads TGTGCCACCAGTGACATCTATGGCTACACCTTC. The encoded protein is CATSDIYGYTF.

This clonotype was counted ten times or more. V is TRBV27 and J is TRBJ1-5; TRBD1 might be the D (5 bases). CDR1 is MNHEY, CDR2 SMNVEV, per germline (reference sequence). With 1 base removed from V and 0 bases from J, the gap between germline ends came to 10 bases. The length of the CDR3 is 16 residues. For the CDR3, the DNA is TGTGCCAGCAGTTTATGGGGAGGGGATAGCAATCAGCCCCAGCATTTT. Encoded protein: CASSLWGGDSNQPQHF.

This clonotype came up a few times. The junction departs from germline at one end; a sequencing error may be responsible. The chain uses TRBV19 and TRBJ2-2; D is perhaps TRBD1 or TRBD2 (5 bases each). From germline, CDR1 is LNHDA and CDR2 SQIVND (reference sequence). The CDR3 has 15 residues. As DNA, the CDR3 is TGTGCCAGTAGAACGGGAACCAGGGCCACCGGGGAGCTGCTTTTT. It yields the protein CASRTGTRATGELLF.

This clonotype was observed many times. The genes are TRBV27 and TRBJ1-2; tentative D call: TRBD1 (5 bases). Germline loops: CDR1 MNHEY, CDR2 SMNVEV (reference sequence). This CDR3 is built from 14 residues. Trimming removed 3 bases from V and 2 bases from J, with 10 bases in between. This CDR3 is CASSFQGPNYGYTF. The CDR3 nucleotides are TGTGCCAGCAGTTTTCAGGGCCCCAACTATGGCTACACCTTC.

At least ten counts were recorded for this clonotype. This chain uses TRBV20-1 with TRBJ1-1; D is unresolved. The CDR3 consists of 11 residues. Trimming removed 6 bases from V and 8 bases from J, with 13 bases in between. The germline V gene has CDR1 DFQATT and CDR2 SNEGSKA (reference sequence). CDR3 loop: CSATVGKEAFF. In DNA form, the CDR3 reads TGCAGTGCCACGGTCGGCAAGGAAGCTTTCTTT.

This clonotype was found once. CDR3 DNA sequence: TGCGCCAGCAGCTTGATCGGGGGGCTCGACGAGCAGTACTTC. Translated, it gives CASSLIGGLDEQYF. J is TRBJ2-7 and V is TRBV5-1; a weak D match, TRBD2 (7 bases). The V end lost 1 base, the J end lost 5 bases, and 13 bases lay between the germline ends. In germline, CDR1 is SGHRS, CDR2 YFSETQ. This CDR3 comprises 14 residues.

In regard to this clonotype: This may be a read error: a much more frequent sequence differs by one nucleotide. No conserved phenylalanine or tryptophan ends this CDR3, so it is likely a read error. This sequence joins TRBV20-1 and TRBJ2-4; TRBD1 matches 7 bases. The CDR3 covers 14 residues. Trimming took 2 bases from V and 4 from J; bases not matched to a gene: 5. The V gene's germline CDR1 is DFQATT and CDR2 SNEGSKA (reference sequence). The CDR3 spells CSARIGDSKNIQYL. CDR3 DNA sequence: TGCAGTGCTAGAATTGGGGACAGTAAAAACATTCAGTACCTC.

This clonotype has a count of ten or more. The chain is built from TRBV28 and TRBJ2-4, with 10 nucleotides matching TRBD2. The CDR3 is 19 amino acids. The V gene's germline CDR1 is MDHEN and CDR2 SYDVKM. After removal of 5 bases from V and 0 bases from J, the junction contained 13 bases not matched to a gene. CDR3 loop: CASSPILAGAAVAKNIQYF. CDR3 bases: TGTGCCAGCAGTCCCATCCTAGCGGGAGCAGCCGTAGCCAAAAACATTCAGTACTTC.

This clonotype came up many times. The chain couples TRBV12-3 or TRBV12-4 to TRBJ2-7; D is possibly TRBD2 (6 bases). V dropped 5 bases and J dropped 2 bases, with 22 bases sitting between them. The CDR3 has 17 residues. The CDR3 loop reads CASSPYLGPGAAYEQYF. The CDR3 nucleotides are TGTGCCAGCAGTCCCTACCTGGGACCGGGAGCGGCCTACGAGCAGTACTTC.

This chain links TRBV5-1 with TRBJ2-5; either TRBD1 or TRBD2 may supply D (5 bases each). The germline CDR1 and CDR2 sequences are SGHRS and YFSETQ. V shed 3 bases and J shed 0 bases, with 15 bases lying between them. The CDR3 runs to 16 residues. CDR3: CASSYSRGTHQETQYF. The DNA of the CDR3 is TGCGCCAGCAGCTACTCACGGGGCACACACCAAGAGACCCAGTACTTC.

This clonotype was counted ten times or more. V gene TRBV29-1 combines with J gene TRBJ2-7; no reliable D call. The V end lost 0 bases, the J end lost 0 bases, and 6 bases lay between the germline ends. Germline V gene sequence: CDR1 SQVTM, CDR2 ANQGSEA. The CDR3 length is 13 residues. This chain's CDR3 is CSVEEGSSYEQYF. Written as DNA, the CDR3 is TGCAGCGTTGAAGAAGGTAGCTCCTACGAGCAGTACTTC.